Shown below are 23 T cell receptor beta chains from a single sample sequenced in a study of blood T cell repertoires in COVID-19. Clones were sequenced by immunoSEQ multiplex PCR, and TCRdb holds only the in-frame ones, with some missing. In the table there are more than 120,000 clones, roughly 90% of which are singletons. The sequencing sample was made of peripheral blood. The receptors shown here come from a woman in her forties or fifties with acute or convalescent COVID-19.

This clone was seen more than once but under ten times. V usage is TRBV2 and J usage is TRBJ1-1, with D perhaps matching TRBD1 (5 bases). The CDR3 is made up of 12 amino acids. Germline V lookup: CDR1 SNHLY, CDR2 FYNNEI. V lost 8 bases, J lost 9 bases, and 16 bases lay in between. CDR3 loop: CASHTTGTKAFF. CDR3 bases: TGTGCCAGCCACACCACTGGGACTAAAGCTTTCTTT.

V and J are TRBV19 and TRBJ1-2; 8 bases fit TRBD1. Trimming took 3 bases from V and 4 from J; bases not matched to a gene: 1. The CDR3 sequence is 13 residues long. CDR1 and CDR2 (germline): LNHDA, SQIVND (reference sequence). Written as DNA, the CDR3 is TGTGCCAGTAGTATTGGACAGGGCTATGGCTACACCTTC. Its protein is CASSIGQGYGYTF.

The chain links TRBV6-1 to TRBJ1-1; 11 bases map to TRBD1. From germline, CDR1 is MNHNS and CDR2 SASEGT. The CDR3 extends over 19 amino acids. After removal of 1 base from V and 0 bases from J, the junction contained 10 bases not matched to a gene. Here the CDR3 DNA reads TGTGCCAGCAGTGAAGGAGAGTATAGGGACAGGGGGTTGAACACTGAAGCTTTCTTT. Translation gives CASSEGEYRDRGLNTEAFF.

V and J are TRBV6-5 and TRBJ1-2; 7 nucleotides match TRBD1. The CDR3 has 14 residues. CDR1 is MNHEY and CDR2 is SVGAGI in the germline V gene. Unmatched junction bases numbered 7, after V lost 5 bases and J lost 4 bases. CDR3: CASSPGQDRYGYTF. Here the CDR3 DNA reads TGTGCCAGCAGTCCCGGACAGGACCGCTATGGCTACACCTTC.

This clone was seen just once. This sequence joins TRBV6-5 and TRBJ2-7, with 7 bases that match TRBD2. CDR3 size: 16 residues. V trimming: 0 bases; J trimming: 3 bases; junction bases outside the gene matches: 8. Germline assignment: CDR1 MNHEY and CDR2 SVGAGI. CDR3 nucleotides: TGTGCCAGCAGTTACTCGAAGGGCGAGCGGGACTACGAGCAGTACTTC. Its translation: CASSYSKGERDYEQYF.

The chain joins TRBV30 to TRBJ1-4; unclear D gene. CDR1 is GTSNPN and CDR2 is SVGIG in the germline V gene (reference sequence). CDR3 size: 11 residues. V lost 4 bases and J lost 5, with 5 bases in between. The CDR3, as DNA: TGTGCCTGGAAGCGCAATGAAAAACTGTTTTTT. Its translation is CAWKRNEKLFF.

This chain connects TRBV28 to TRBJ1-2, with D hard to call. The CDR3 extends over 12 amino acids. Trimming took 3 bases from V and 2 from J, leaving 4 bases between them. The germline CDR1 and CDR2 sequences are MDHEN and SYDVKM. CDR3 in amino acids: CASSFSNYGYTF. The CDR3 DNA reads TGTGCCAGCAGTTTTTCAAACTATGGCTACACCTTC.

This chain uses TRBV20-1 with TRBJ2-4; D remains unclear. Trimming left V 1 base short and J 7 bases short, with 5 bases between. This CDR3 spans 11 amino acids. Germline CDR1 and CDR2: DFQATT and SNEGSKA (reference sequence). CDR3 region: CSARVQNIQYF. CDR3 bases: TGCAGTGCTAGAGTACAGAACATTCAGTACTTC.

This clone was seen just once. The V gene is TRBV3-1 (or the pseudogene TRBV3-2), the J gene TRBJ1-1; possibly TRBD1 for D (5 bases). Trimming removed 3 bases from V and 8 bases from J, with 7 bases in between. Germline V gives CDR1 LGHDT, CDR2 YNNKEL (reference sequence). The CDR3 loop spans 11 amino acids. CDR3 loop: CASSHNREAFF. DNA of the CDR3: TGTGCCAGCAGCCACAACAGGGAAGCTTTCTTT.

The chain employs TRBV6-5 and TRBJ2-1; 9 nucleotides agree with TRBD1. The V gene's germline CDR1 is MNHEY and CDR2 SVGAGI. The CDR3 length is 15 residues. J lost 7 bases, V lost 7 bases, and 11 bases had no gene match. The CDR3 DNA reads as TGTGCCAGCACACTAACTAGGGACAGGGTTAATGAGCAGTTCTTC. Its protein is CASTLTRDRVNEQFF.

As concerns this clone: At the DNA level, this CDR3 is encoded by other sequences in the same sample as well. The chain joins TRBV11-3 to TRBJ1-1; 7 nucleotides line up with TRBD1. This CDR3 comprises 14 residues. From germline, CDR1 is SGHNT and CDR2 YENEEA. J gave up 1 base and V 1 base, and 0 bases lay outside the gene matches. The CDR3 loop is CASSLGQGNTEAFF. Written as DNA, the CDR3 is TGTGCCAGCAGCTTAGGACAGGGGAACACTGAAGCTTTCTTT.

The rearrangement joins TRBV30 to TRBJ2-6, with TRBD1 identical over 9 bases. Germline V CDR1 and CDR2: GTSNPN, SVGIG (reference sequence). Trimming removed 4 bases from V and 2 bases from J; junction bases left unmatched: 9. The CDR3 runs to 17 residues. As DNA, the CDR3 is TGTGCCTGGATTAGGGGACAGGGATCCCCTGGGGCCAACGTCCTGACTTTC. Translation: CAWIRGQGSPGANVLTF.

The chain employs TRBV24-1 and TRBJ2-1; maybe TRBD2 (5 bases). CDR1 and CDR2 from the germline V gene are KGHDR and SFDVKD. This CDR3 region has 13 residues. V lost 7 bases to trimming and J lost 5 bases, with 11 bases between them. The CDR3 DNA reads as TGTGCCACCAGGAGGGAGCTAGACAATGAGCAGTTCTTC. Translated, it gives CATRRELDNEQFF.

The V and J genes are TRBV7-6 and TRBJ2-3, with D tentatively TRBD1 (6 bases). Germline lookup yields CDR1 SGHVS and CDR2 FNYEAQ. The CDR3 is made up of 15 amino acids. Deletions cut 5 bases from V and 5 bases from J, with 17 bases between. CDR3 residues: CASSGPGVFVDTQYF. CDR3 sequence (DNA): TGTGCCAGCAGCGGACCAGGGGTTTTCGTAGATACGCAGTATTTT.

The chain combines TRBV6-4 with TRBJ2-2, with 7 bases lining up with TRBD2. V was pared by 4 bases and J by 4 bases, with 9 bases of the junction left unmatched. The CDR3 is made up of 16 amino acids. Germline V CDR1 and CDR2: MRHNA, SNTAGT. The CDR3 reads CASSVGLAAGTGELFF. CDR3 DNA sequence: TGTGCCAGCAGTGTCGGGCTAGCGGCTGGCACCGGGGAGCTGTTTTTT.

This clone was detected a few times. This chain uses TRBV25-1 with TRBJ1-2, with TRBD1 identical over 7 bases. Germline CDR1 and CDR2: MGHDK and SYGVNS. Unmatched junction bases numbered 6, after V lost 0 bases and J lost 8 bases. The length of the CDR3 is 14 residues. CDR3 coding DNA: TGTGCCAGCAGTGAATACGGGGACAGAGGAGGCTACACCTTC. It translates to CASSEYGDRGGYTF.

The chain couples TRBV19 to TRBJ1-5; D possibly corresponds to TRBD1 (6 bases). The CDR3 is made up of 15 amino acids. Trimming left V 5 bases short and J 5 bases short, with 16 bases between. Germline V lookup: CDR1 LNHDA, CDR2 SQIVND (reference sequence). The CDR3 DNA is TGTGCCAGTAGTCCCCTCCGGACAGATGATCAGCCCCAGCATTTT. Its translation is CASSPLRTDDQPQHF.

This clone showed up just once. The genes are TRBV2 and TRBJ1-1; tentative D call: TRBD1 (6 bases). Germline values: CDR1 SNHLY, CDR2 FYNNEI. The ends were cut back, 6 bases at V and 0 bases at J, with 11 bases in the middle. The CDR3 covers 14 residues. The CDR3: CASSAQGLNTEAFF. CDR3 DNA sequence: TGTGCCAGCAGCGCACAGGGATTGAACACTGAAGCTTTCTTT.

V and J are TRBV27 and TRBJ1-1; D possibly corresponds to TRBD1 (5 bases). With 6 bases removed from V and 1 base from J, the gap between germline ends came to 12 bases. The CDR3 loop spans 14 amino acids. From germline, CDR1 is MNHEY and CDR2 SMNVEV (reference sequence). The CDR3 loop is CASSPGLTNTEAFF. The CDR3 DNA sequence: TGTGCCAGCAGCCCGGGACTCACGAACACTGAAGCTTTCTTT.

The chain uses TRBV10-1 and TRBJ1-2; 7 bases are shared with TRBD1. V gave up 5 bases and J gave up 2 bases; unmatched junction bases: 2. Germline V gene data show CDR1 as WNHNN and CDR2 as SYGVQD (reference sequence). This CDR3 is built from 13 residues. The CDR3 nucleotides are TGCGCCAGCAGTCGGGACAGCAACTATGGCTACACCTTC. It translates to CASSRDSNYGYTF.

The chain combines TRBV29-1 with TRBJ1-2; no definite D call. V dropped 5 bases and J dropped 7 bases, with 5 bases sitting between them. CDR1 and CDR2 from the germline V gene are SQVTM and ANQGSEA. This CDR3 is 9 amino acids long. CDR3 loop: CSVRGGYTF. CDR3 DNA: TGCAGCGTTCGGGGTGGCTACACCTTC.

The V gene is TRBV27, the J gene TRBJ1-3; the D gene is possibly TRBD1 (6 bases). Between the trimmed V and J ends, which lost 6 bases and 0 bases, there was a span of 12 bases. The CDR3 is made up of 15 amino acids. In germline, CDR1 is MNHEY, CDR2 SMNVEV (reference sequence). CDR3 in DNA: TGTGCCAGCAGATCCCCGGACAGCTCTGGAAACACCATATATTTT. It is translated as CASRSPDSSGNTIYF.

This clone has more than one count but fewer than ten. J is TRBJ1-1 and V is TRBV5-1; TRBD1 is a possible D gene (5 bases). CDR1 and CDR2 from the germline V gene are SGHRS and YFSETQ. The CDR3 is 12 residues long. V lost 3 bases to trimming and J lost 7 bases, with 10 bases between them. Here the CDR3 reads CASSSRGDEAFF. CDR3 DNA: TGCGCCAGCAGCTCGCGGGGGGATGAAGCTTTCTTT.